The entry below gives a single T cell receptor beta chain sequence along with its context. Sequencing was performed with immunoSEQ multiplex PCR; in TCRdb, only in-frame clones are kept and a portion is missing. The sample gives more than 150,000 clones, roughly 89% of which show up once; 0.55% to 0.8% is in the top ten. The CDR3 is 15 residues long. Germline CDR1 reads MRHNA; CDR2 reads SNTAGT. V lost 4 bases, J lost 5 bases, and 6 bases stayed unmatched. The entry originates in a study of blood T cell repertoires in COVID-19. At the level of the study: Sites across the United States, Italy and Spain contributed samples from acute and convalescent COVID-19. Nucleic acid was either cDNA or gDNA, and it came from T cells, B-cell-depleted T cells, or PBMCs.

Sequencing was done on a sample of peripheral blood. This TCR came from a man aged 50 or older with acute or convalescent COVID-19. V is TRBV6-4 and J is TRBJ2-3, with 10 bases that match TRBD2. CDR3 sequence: CASSVLAGAVDTQYF. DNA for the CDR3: TGTGCCAGCAGTGTCCTAGCGGGAGCTGTAGATACGCAGTATTTT.